This TCR beta chain emerged from a study of blood T cells in healthy people across ages. The use of a sample-barcoded 5' primer and a J-beta primer mix characterized a second PCR of roughly 6 to 11 cycles. TCRdb used MiXCR to reprocess the 5' RACE reads, holding one entry per CDR3 protein. Found here are roughly 410,000 distinct CDR3 sequences, over 45% of them singletons; the top ten hold 51%. PBMCs, at least 6 million per sample, were isolated. The origin of this receptor is a man between 60 and 75 years old in good health. The sample was blood.

In nucleotides, the CDR3 is TGTGCCAGCAGCCCACGCCGGCAGGTCTCCCTTGGGGCCAACGTCCTGACTTTC. The encoded protein is CASSPRRQVSLGANVLTF. The J gene is TRBJ2-6, the V gene TRBV14; D gene uncertain. V was clipped by 4 bases and J by 3 bases, with 19 bases between them. The length of the CDR3 is 18 residues. CDR1 and CDR2 from the germline V gene are SGHDN and FVKESK.